The following is a T cell receptor (beta chain) sequence with its context. Its antigen target is currently unknown. The record has no base qualities; no much larger clone is one base away. This entry is derived from a study of radiotherapy plus CTLA-4 blockade in lung cancer (dated by TCRdb to 2016 to 2019). Turning to the overall study: Among the enrolled patients, about 19% had an objective response, and less than 40% reached disease control.

Broader findings and caveats from the paper: Increased serum interferon-beta after radiation, together with early dynamic changes in blood T cell clones, were reported to be the strongest predictors of response. After treatment with radiotherapy and ipilimumab, TCR clones that came from tumors expanded in the peripheral blood.

Libraries were made using the immunoSEQ multiplex PCR assay. Here the immuneACCESS table is served through TCRdb, limited to in-frame sequences with V and J called. Missing clones are a known gap in these copies; in checked studies unresolved V genes cover under half, and the rest lacks a known reason. The sample data list roughly 100,000 clones, and around 83% of these were observed just once. The top ten hold 3% to 3.5% of the sample. In this study, focal radiation therapy paired with CTLA-4 blockade (ipilimumab) was tested in patients who had chemo-refractory metastatic non-small-cell lung cancer. Measured from the cysteine to the phenylalanine, the CDR3 is 17 residues long. Only the CDR3 DNA is retained, 51 bases long and in frame from the first base. V drops 0 bases and J drops 5 bases, leaving 17 bases in between. CDR1 and CDR2 are drawn from the germline V gene: SGHTS, YDEGEE.

The sequence was collected from a human donor with non-small cell lung cancer who had a partial response to radiotherapy plus ipilimumab. The material sequenced was peripheral blood, taken from a patient treated with radiotherapy plus ipilimumab. The rearranged segments are TRBV5-8 and TRBJ1-4; perhaps TRBD1 is the D gene, with 6 bases matching. The CDR3 protein sequence reads: CASSLGRTASSNEKLFF. The sequenced DNA: TGTGCCAGCAGCTTGGGTAGGACAGCCAGCAGCAATGAAAAACTGTTTTTT. The CDR3 plus the reference TRBV5-8 and TRBJ1-4 genes for the other parts give the full variable domain: EAGVTQSPTHLIKTRGQQATLRCSPISGHTSVYWYQQALGLGLQFLLWYDEGEERNRGNFPPRFSGRQFPNYSSELNVNALELEDSALYLCASSLGRTASSNEKLFFGSGTQLSVL.